The 3 T cell receptor beta chains listed next were all sequenced from one sample in a study of cytotoxic CD8 clonotypes in ibrutinib-treated CLL. Sequencing used immunoSEQ multiplex PCR; TCRdb keeps in-frame clones, though not all of them. The profile shows under 300,000 clones, around 76% of them singletons. The sample was PBMCs, taken at disease progression, from a patient treated with ibrutinib. The origin of the receptors is a human donor with chronic lymphocytic leukemia.

The CDR3 sequence: CASSETGAGPSTDTQYF. CDR3 sequence (DNA): TGTGCCAGCAGCGAGACAGGGGCCGGGCCTAGCACAGATACGCAGTATTTT. The genes are TRBV27 and TRBJ2-3; TRBD1 agrees at 8 bases. V shed 6 bases and J 0 bases; nucleotides not matched to a gene: 11. The CDR3 has 17 amino acids. Germline V gene lookup returns CDR1 MNHEY and CDR2 SMNVEV (reference sequence).

The rearrangement uses TRBV9 and TRBJ2-2; TRBD2 might be the D (6 bases). The CDR3 is made up of 20 amino acids. From germline, CDR1 is SGDLS and CDR2 YYNGEE. Trimming took 0 bases from V and 1 from J, leaving 22 bases between them. CDR3 bases: TGTGCCAGCAGCGTAGACCCACGGAGTACGGGGGTTAGGAACACCGGGGAGCTGTTTTTT. It is translated as CASSVDPRSTGVRNTGELFF.

This clone showed up just a few times. This chain links TRBV4-1 with TRBJ2-5; either TRBD1 or TRBD2 may fit D (5 bases each). This CDR3 has 13 residues. The germline CDR1 and CDR2 sequences are MGHRA and YSYEKL. V lost 3 bases to trimming and J lost 13 bases, with 18 bases between them. The CDR3 DNA is TGCGCCAGCAGCCACCCCCGGGGCCCAGCCTCGTACTTC. Protein product: CASSHPRGPASYF.